These 32 T cell receptor beta chains came from one sample sequenced in a study of vaccination effects on CD4 cells after COVID-19. Method: immunoSEQ multiplex PCR; TCRdb's copy keeps in-frame clones and lacks some. The sample carries about 17,000 clones, around three quarters recorded once. ViraFEST assay sequencing came after antigen-specific CD4+ T cells were expanded with viral peptide pools. Subsequent to 10 days of culture, CD4+ T cells were isolated. PCR showed that the person got SARS-CoV-2 infection at some point between March and December 2020. Each participant received a vaccine that was either BNT162b2 or mRNA-1273, given as two doses. No antigen has been identified for these receptors. The sequenced sample was CD4+ T cells from PBMCs cultured with SARS-CoV-2 spike peptides, obtained after COVID-19 vaccination. These receptors were collected from a human donor who had a prior SARS-CoV-2 infection.

This clone occurred a few times. In nucleotides, the CDR3 is TGCGCCAGCAGCTTAGGTTTGGGACTATCATCGCGTACGCAGTATTTT. This encodes CASSLGLGLSSRTQYF. This chain uses TRBV5-1 with TRBJ2-3; TRBD2 aligns across 7 bases. V trimming: 2 bases; J trimming: 8 bases; junction bases outside the gene matches: 14. The CDR3 is 16 residues long. The V gene's germline CDR1 is SGHRS and CDR2 YFSETQ.

This clone was observed a handful of times. The chain recombines TRBV7-2 with TRBJ2-1, with D uncertain. Germline assignment: CDR1 SGHTA and CDR2 FQGNSA. The CDR3 spans 14 residues. V lost 11 bases, J lost 3 bases, and 17 bases lay in between. CDR3 sequence (DNA): TGTGCCTCAGTAGGAGACTGGAGCTACAATGAGCAGTTCTTC. Amino acids: CASVGDWSYNEQFF. Drawing the rest from reference TRBV7-2 and TRBJ2-1, the complete variable domain is GAGVSQSPSNKVTEKGKDVELRCDPISGHTALYWYRQSLGQGLEFLIYFQGNSAPDKSGLPSDRFSAERTGGSVSTLTIQRTQQEDSAVYLCASVGDWSYNEQFFGPGTRLTVL.

The chain is built from TRBV11-2 and TRBJ2-3, with no clear D. This CDR3 contains 12 residues. V lost 1 base, J lost 5 bases, and 4 bases lay in between. The germline gives CDR1 SGHAT, CDR2 FQNNGV. The DNA for the CDR3 is TGTGCCAGCAGCTTAGTTGGAGATACGCAGTATTTT. As protein: CASSLVGDTQYF.

This clone showed up just a few times. The chain has TRBV2 and TRBJ1-6, with D unresolved. Trimming pared 8 bases from V and 9 bases from J, leaving 2 bases between. Germline lookup yields CDR1 SNHLY and CDR2 FYNNEI. The CDR3 is 9 residues long. The DNA for the CDR3 is TGTGCCAGCTCTTCACCCCTCCACTTT. Its translation is CASSSPLHF.

This clone was observed a single time. The V and J genes are TRBV7-2 and TRBJ2-7; D is uncertain. Germline CDR1 and CDR2: SGHTA and FQGNSA. The CDR3 loop spans 11 amino acids. The V gene lost 5 bases and the J gene lost 2 bases, with 4 bases spanning the gap. Here the CDR3 DNA reads TGTGCCAGCAGCGCGGCCTACGAGCAGTACTTC. Translation: CASSAAYEQYF.

This chain connects TRBV18 to TRBJ2-1, with a tentative D call TRBD1 (5 bases). The CDR3 has 15 residues. Germline loops: CDR1 KGHSH, CDR2 LQKENI. V lost 3 bases and J 3 bases, leaving 12 bases between the germline ends. The CDR3 nucleotides are TGTGCCAGCTCACCTCAGCAGGGCGACTACAATGAGCAGTTCTTC. Translation gives CASSPQQGDYNEQFF.

This chain links TRBV7-6 with TRBJ1-3; 10 positions match TRBD1. This CDR3 spans 19 amino acids. Germline CDR1 is SGHVS and CDR2 is FNYEAQ. Unmatched junction bases numbered 12, after V lost 4 bases and J lost 0 bases. This chain's CDR3 is CASSSLKDRGTLSGNTIYF. The CDR3 region has the DNA TGTGCCAGCAGCTCCTTAAAGGACAGGGGGACCCTCTCTGGAAACACCATATATTTT.

The chain employs TRBV5-4 and TRBJ1-5, with D uncertain. From germline, CDR1 is SGHNT and CDR2 YYREEE (reference sequence). The V and J ends lost 6 bases and 7 bases respectively, with 17 bases between them. This CDR3 contains 14 residues. CDR3 loop: CASTPLREGQPQHF. CDR3 DNA sequence: TGTGCCAGCACTCCGTTGAGGGAAGGGCAGCCCCAGCATTTT.

This clone was seen a few times. V and J are TRBV7-9 and TRBJ2-1; D unresolved. The CDR3 has 12 residues. Between the trimmed V and J ends, which lost 8 bases and 7 bases, there was a span of 12 bases. CDR1 is SEHNR and CDR2 is FQNEAQ in the germline V gene (reference sequence). The CDR3 DNA follows: TGTGCCAGCCAGGACCGGACGAATGAGCAGTTCTTC. Translation: CASQDRTNEQFF.

CDR3 protein: CATSRGTGDLRNEKLFF. In DNA form, the CDR3 reads TGTGCCACCAGCAGAGGGACAGGGGATCTTCGCAATGAAAAACTGTTTTTT. The chain combines TRBV15 with TRBJ1-4; TRBD1 matches at 9 bases. Germline V gives CDR1 LNHNV, CDR2 YYDKDF (reference sequence). V gave up 1 base and J gave up 5 bases; unmatched junction bases: 8. The length of the CDR3 is 17 residues.

The gene calls are TRBV19 and TRBJ2-1; the match to TRBD1 covers 7 bases. With V trimmed by 4 bases and J by 6 bases, 12 bases remained unmatched. CDR1 and CDR2 (germline): LNHDA, SQIVND (reference sequence). The CDR3 extends over 16 amino acids. The DNA for the CDR3 is TGTGCCAGTAGTACGCCCCACAGGGGAACGGGCAATGAGCAGTTCTTC. Its translation: CASSTPHRGTGNEQFF.

This clone was detected once. The chain uses TRBV3-1 (or the pseudogene TRBV3-2) and TRBJ2-4, with D possibly TRBD1 on 6 matching bases. Germline lookup yields CDR1 LGHDT and CDR2 YNNKEL (reference sequence). Trimming pared 0 bases from V and 1 base from J, leaving 13 bases between. This CDR3 comprises 17 residues. The CDR3 reads CASSQDRGDRAKNIQYF. CDR3 bases: TGTGCCAGCAGCCAAGATAGGGGCGACAGGGCCAAAAACATTCAGTACTTC.

This chain links TRBV2 with TRBJ1-2; the D is unclear. This CDR3 comprises 13 residues. V was trimmed by 6 bases and J by 7 bases, leaving 15 bases between them. Germline CDR1 SNHLY, CDR2 FYNNEI. CDR3 region: CASRVEGTPGYTF. The CDR3 DNA sequence: TGTGCCAGCAGGGTCGAAGGCACCCCTGGCTACACCTTC.

This clone was counted only a few times. The genes are TRBV5-6 and TRBJ2-7; 12 bases match TRBD1. The CDR3 runs to 15 residues. The trim removed 0 bases at V and 7 bases at J, leaving 5 bases unmatched. From germline, CDR1 is SGHDT and CDR2 YYEEEE. CDR3 residues: CASSLEGQGAREQYF. DNA of the CDR3: TGTGCCAGCAGCTTGGAGGGACAGGGGGCACGGGAGCAGTACTTC.

V and J are TRBV15 and TRBJ2-7, with TRBD1 matching over 9 bases. The CDR3 runs 17 residues. Germline lookup yields CDR1 LNHNV and CDR2 YYDKDF (reference sequence). With V trimmed by 5 bases and J by 3 bases, 14 bases remained unmatched. In nucleotides, the CDR3 is TGTGCCACCAGCGGGCTACCGGGACAGGGTCTGGGCTACGAGCAGTACTTC. Its translation: CATSGLPGQGLGYEQYF.

The chain carries TRBV2 and TRBJ2-3; D possibly uses TRBD1 or TRBD2 (5 bases each). The germline gives CDR1 SNHLY, CDR2 FYNNEI. V was clipped by 10 bases and J by 6 bases, with 20 bases between them. The CDR3 has 14 amino acids. The CDR3 loop is CATGASQPWDTQYF. The CDR3 DNA is TGTGCCACCGGGGCTAGCCAGCCCTGGGATACGCAGTATTTT.

This clone was counted between two and nine times. This sequence joins TRBV5-1 and TRBJ2-7; D is uncertain. V was cut by 5 bases and J by 3 bases, with 15 bases left in between. In germline, CDR1 is SGHRS, CDR2 YFSETQ. This CDR3 is 14 amino acids long. This CDR3 is CASRWLSGIYEQYF. As DNA, the CDR3 is TGCGCCAGCAGATGGTTGTCGGGTATCTACGAGCAGTACTTC.

The sample holds a few counts of this clone. The V gene is TRBV7-8, the J gene TRBJ1-4, with D possibly being TRBD1 (5 bases). V was shortened by 5 bases and J by 8 bases, with 18 bases between the two germline ends. CDR1 is SGHVS and CDR2 is FQNEAQ in the germline V gene. The CDR3 spans 15 residues. The CDR3 DNA sequence: TGTGCCAGCAGCCCCCAAGGGACCGCAAACGAAAAACTGTTTTTT. It translates to CASSPQGTANEKLFF. Full variable domain (remainder filled in from reference TRBV7-8 and TRBJ1-4): GAGVSQSPRYKVAKRGQDVALRCDPISGHVSLFWYQQALGQGPEFLTYFQNEAQLDKSGLPSDRFFAERPEGSVSTLKIQRTQQEDSAVYLCASSPQGTANEKLFFGSGTQLSVL.

The chain links TRBV5-8 to TRBJ2-1; D is ambiguous. CDR3 length: 13 residues. The germline gives CDR1 SGHTS, CDR2 YDEGEE. Deletions cut 0 bases from V and 5 bases from J, with 6 bases between. In nucleotides, the CDR3 is TGTGCCAGCAGCTTGGCGGCCAACAATGAGCAGTTCTTC. Protein product: CASSLAANNEQFF.

The genes are TRBV18 and TRBJ2-2, with no clear D. The V gene lost 3 bases and the J gene lost 1 base, with 9 bases spanning the gap. Germline lookup yields CDR1 KGHSH and CDR2 LQKENI. The CDR3 contains 15 residues. CDR3 in DNA: TGTGCCAGCTCACCGACCCCGGGGAACACCGGGGAGCTGTTTTTT. It translates to CASSPTPGNTGELFF.

V is TRBV30 and J is TRBJ2-5; perhaps TRBD2 as D (6 bases). The germline gives CDR1 GTSNPN, CDR2 SVGIG (reference sequence). V was clipped by 3 bases and J by 3 bases, with 11 bases between them. The CDR3 runs 13 residues. CDR3 region: CAWSQGLEETQYF. CDR3 nucleotide sequence: TGTGCCTGGAGCCAGGGACTCGAAGAGACCCAGTACTTC.

The sample holds a few counts of this clone. The V call is TRBV18, the J call TRBJ2-7, with TRBD1 matching 11 bases. CDR3 length: 12 amino acids. V was clipped by 10 bases and J by 7 bases; unmatched bases: 6. The germline V gene has CDR1 KGHSH and CDR2 LQKENI. The CDR3 spells CATGQGAGEQYF. CDR3 sequence (DNA): TGTGCCACCGGACAGGGGGCGGGGGAGCAGTACTTC.

The chain carries TRBV7-9 and TRBJ2-3; no definite D call. CDR1 and CDR2 (germline): SEHNR, FQNEAQ (reference sequence). The CDR3 covers 15 residues. V lost 4 bases and J 0 bases, leaving 11 bases between the germline ends. The chain's CDR3 is CASSSDKASTDTQYF. The DNA of the CDR3 is TGTGCCAGCAGCTCAGACAAAGCTAGCACAGATACGCAGTATTTT. Combining the CDR3 with reference TRBV7-9 and TRBJ2-3 gives the whole variable domain DTGVSQNPRHKITKRGQNVTFRCDPISEHNRLYWYRQTLGQGPEFLTYFQNEAQLEKSRLLSDRFSAERPKGSFSTLEIQRTEQGDSAMYLCASSSDKASTDTQYFGPGTRLTVL.

This chain uses TRBV18 with TRBJ1-4; D uncertain. With 5 bases removed from V and 12 bases from J, the gap between germline ends came to 19 bases. The CDR3 is 14 amino acids. Germline V gene data show CDR1 as KGHSH and CDR2 as LQKENI. CDR3 in amino acids: CASSVVADYGELFF. In nucleotides, the CDR3 is TGTGCCAGCTCAGTAGTGGCCGACTACGGGGAACTGTTTTTT.

The chain combines TRBV4-1 with TRBJ2-7; 13 bases are a match to TRBD2. There are 16 residues in the CDR3. The V and J ends lost 1 base and 8 bases, in that order; junction bases with no gene match: 8. Germline assignment: CDR1 MGHRA and CDR2 YSYEKL. CDR3 sequence reads: CASSQGLAGGPPQQYF. DNA of the CDR3: TGCGCCAGCAGCCAAGGACTAGCGGGGGGCCCGCCCCAGCAGTACTTC.

The rearrangement links TRBV4-2 to TRBJ2-7, with 9 bases aligning to TRBD2. V lost 1 base, J lost 4 bases, and 5 bases stayed unmatched. The germline V gene has CDR1 LGHNA and CDR2 YNFKEQ. This CDR3 contains 15 residues. For the CDR3, the DNA is TGTGCCAGCAGCCAAGGACTAGCGGATAATTACGAGCAGTACTTC. It codes for CASSQGLADNYEQYF.

This clone was recorded a few times. The chain is built from TRBV10-3 and TRBJ2-2, with D hard to call. CDR1 and CDR2 from the germline V gene are ENHRY and SYGVKD. The CDR3 runs 15 residues. Trimming cost V 0 bases and J 12 bases, with 17 bases left between them. The CDR3 loop is CAISESAAVWGQLFF. CDR3 DNA sequence: TGTGCCATCAGTGAGTCAGCCGCCGTATGGGGTCAGCTGTTTTTT.

V usage is TRBV3-1 (or the pseudogene TRBV3-2) and J usage is TRBJ1-6, with a tentative D call TRBD1 (5 bases). The CDR3 spans 16 residues. Per germline, CDR1 LGHDT and CDR2 YNNKEL (reference sequence). Trimming shortened V by 8 bases and J by 4 bases, and 18 bases separated the two germline ends. CDR3 residues: CASRPGGLRYNSPLHF. CDR3 bases: TGTGCCAGCCGTCCGGGGGGACTTCGATATAATTCACCCCTCCACTTT.

This sequence joins TRBV5-1 and TRBJ2-6, with D perhaps given as TRBD1 or TRBD2 (5 bases each). The CDR3 is 15 amino acids. The germline V gene has CDR1 SGHRS and CDR2 YFSETQ. V dropped 5 bases and J dropped 0 bases, with 9 bases sitting between them. CDR3 DNA sequence: TGCGCCAGCAGGCCCGGGGCCTCTGGGGCCAACGTCCTGACTTTC. Translation gives CASRPGASGANVLTF.

The chain recombines TRBV3-1 (or the pseudogene TRBV3-2) with TRBJ1-2, with TRBD1 as a possible D gene (6 bases). This CDR3 contains 13 residues. CDR1 LGHDT and CDR2 YNNKEL come from the germline V gene (reference sequence). Trimming stripped 4 bases from V and 1 base from J, with 7 bases between. CDR3 region: CASSRQDNYGYTF. The CDR3 DNA follows: TGTGCCAGCAGCCGACAGGATAACTATGGCTACACCTTC.

The genes are TRBV19 and TRBJ1-4, with unresolved D. CDR1 is LNHDA and CDR2 is SQIVND in the germline V gene (reference sequence). V lost 4 bases to trimming and J lost 7 bases, with 16 bases between them. This CDR3 region has 15 residues. The CDR3 bases are TGTGCCAGTAGTAACACCGGGATCAGGACTGAAAAACTGTTTTTT. This sequence encodes CASSNTGIRTEKLFF.

The chain is built from TRBV27 and TRBJ2-1; D unclear. Germline values: CDR1 MNHEY, CDR2 SMNVEV (reference sequence). The V gene lost 6 bases and the J gene lost 5 bases, with 17 bases spanning the gap. The CDR3 has 15 residues. As DNA, the CDR3 is TGTGCCAGCAGCCCCCAGAGGCCGTATAACAATGAGCAGTTCTTC. This codes for CASSPQRPYNNEQFF.